The T cell receptor beta chain described here comes from a study of T cell repertoires in cytomegalovirus infection. Germline-derived CDR1 and CDR2 are MDHEN and SYDVKM. Trimming removed 2 bases from V and 5 bases from J, with 8 bases in between. The CDR3 is 13 residues long. TCRdb re-analysed the reads in MiXCR, keeping a single row per CDR3 protein. The sample carries almost 300,000 distinct CDR3 sequences, around 10% recorded once. The chain recombines TRBV28 with TRBJ2-3; D is ambiguous. The clonotype comes from a human donor in good health (CMV status not recorded). Some clones in this sample may be carry-over from other donors' samples. Sequenced: PBMCs. The CDR3 loop is CASSLLQEDTQYF. CDR3 in DNA: TGTGCCAGCAGTTTACTTCAGGAAGATACGCAGTATTTT.